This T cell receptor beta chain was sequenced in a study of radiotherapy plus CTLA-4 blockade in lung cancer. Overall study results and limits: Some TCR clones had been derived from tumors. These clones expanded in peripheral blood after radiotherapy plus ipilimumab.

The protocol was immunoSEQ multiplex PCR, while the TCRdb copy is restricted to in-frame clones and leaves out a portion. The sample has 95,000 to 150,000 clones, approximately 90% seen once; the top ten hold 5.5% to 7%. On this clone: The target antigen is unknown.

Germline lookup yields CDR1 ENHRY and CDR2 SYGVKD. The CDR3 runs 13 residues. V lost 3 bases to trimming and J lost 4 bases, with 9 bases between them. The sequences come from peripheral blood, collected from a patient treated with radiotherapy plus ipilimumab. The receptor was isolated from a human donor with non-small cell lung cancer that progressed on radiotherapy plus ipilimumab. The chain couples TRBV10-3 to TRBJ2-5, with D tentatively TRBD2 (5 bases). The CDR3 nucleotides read TGTGCCATCAGTGATGGGAGAGGAGAGACCCAGTACTTC. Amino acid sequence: CAISDGRGETQYF.